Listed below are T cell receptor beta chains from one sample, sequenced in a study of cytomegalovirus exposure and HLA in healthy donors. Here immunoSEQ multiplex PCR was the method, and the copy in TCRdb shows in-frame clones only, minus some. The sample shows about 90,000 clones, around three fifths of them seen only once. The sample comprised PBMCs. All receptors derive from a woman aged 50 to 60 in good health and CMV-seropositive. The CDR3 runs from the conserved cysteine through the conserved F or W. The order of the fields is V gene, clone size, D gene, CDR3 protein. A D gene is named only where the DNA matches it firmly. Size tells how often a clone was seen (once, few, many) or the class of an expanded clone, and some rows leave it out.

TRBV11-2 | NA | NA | CASSFRVGELFF
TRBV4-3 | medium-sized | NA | CASSQGQANTEAFF
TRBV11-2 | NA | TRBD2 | CASSPSQGRGSYEQYF
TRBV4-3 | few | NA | CASSQGRETVNYGYTF
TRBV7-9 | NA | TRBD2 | CASSRGAGELFF
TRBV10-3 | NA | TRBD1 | CAISTEAGGGGYTF
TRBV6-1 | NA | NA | CASSRTTTYGYTF
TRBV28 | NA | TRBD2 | CASSSTSGELQETQYF
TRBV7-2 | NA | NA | CASSLGLPGVNEQFF
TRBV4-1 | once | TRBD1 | CASSQAPRQGPNEKLFF
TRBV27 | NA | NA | CASSPDTGWGTYEQYF
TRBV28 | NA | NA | CASTMGAGSTDTQYF
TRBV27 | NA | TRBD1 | CASLLTGDTGELFF
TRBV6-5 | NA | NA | CASSYSGQSYNEQFF
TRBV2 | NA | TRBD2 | CASSEGVAGTYEQYF
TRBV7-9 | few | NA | CASTKSQSYGYTF
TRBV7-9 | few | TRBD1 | CASRGWGQGDYNEQFF
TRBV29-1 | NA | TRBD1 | CSVEEGRGQGSDTQYF
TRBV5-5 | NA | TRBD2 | CASSLGLAGGTDTQYF
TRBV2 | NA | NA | CASRMDRSSYNSPLHF
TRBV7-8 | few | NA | CASSLGAPETQYF
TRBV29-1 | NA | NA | CSVERVKGYTF
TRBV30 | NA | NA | CAWSGGVNTEAFF
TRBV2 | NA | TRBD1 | CASRVGAGGHQPQHF
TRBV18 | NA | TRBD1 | CASSRGQELNTEAFF
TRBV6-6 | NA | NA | CASKSGEGYTF
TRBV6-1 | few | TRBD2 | CATVAGYTQYF
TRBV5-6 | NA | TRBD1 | CASTGTEHEAFF
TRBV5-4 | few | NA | CASSLGQTNEKLFF
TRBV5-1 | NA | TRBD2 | CASSRAAGGRTDTQYF
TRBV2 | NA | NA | CASSEVPSFGQKTQYF
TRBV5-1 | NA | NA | CASSLTGLRTEAFF
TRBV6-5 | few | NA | CASSYSGSDEQYF